A single sample is the source of the 6 T cell receptor beta chains below, sequenced in a study of blood T cell repertoires in COVID-19. The method was immunoSEQ multiplex PCR; TCRdb's version includes in-frame clones alone and lacks a portion of them. The sample lists 100,000 to 150,000 clones, 79% occurring once. The sample was peripheral blood. The receptors derive from a man in his forties or fifties with active or convalescent COVID-19.

This clone was seen a handful of times. The chain has TRBV11-2 and TRBJ2-5; 7 positions match TRBD1. Germline V CDR1 and CDR2: SGHAT, FQNNGV. CDR3 length: 15 amino acids. J gave up 5 bases and V 4 bases, and 10 bases lay outside the gene matches. The CDR3 sequence: CASSSMTGRQETQYF. CDR3 coding DNA: TGTGCCAGCAGCTCAATGACAGGGCGCCAGGAGACCCAGTACTTC.

The gene calls are TRBV2 and TRBJ1-1; 8 bases line up with TRBD1. The V gene's germline CDR1 is SNHLY and CDR2 FYNNEI. With 8 bases clipped from V and 1 base from J, the junction kept 9 bases outside the gene matches. The length of the CDR3 is 15 residues. The CDR3 protein is CASGNRQGSNTEAFF. The CDR3 DNA is TGTGCCAGCGGCAATCGACAGGGGTCGAACACTGAAGCTTTCTTT.

This chain joins TRBV10-3 and TRBJ1-2; 9 positions agree with TRBD1. CDR1 is ENHRY and CDR2 is SYGVKD in the germline V gene. The CDR3 is made up of 14 amino acids. The junction had 5 bases not matched to a gene; V was cut back by 6 bases and J by 3 bases. DNA of the CDR3: TGTGCCATCAGCCCGGGACAGGGAGACTATGGCTACACCTTC. Its protein product is CAISPGQGDYGYTF.

The chain carries TRBV6-6 and TRBJ1-3; D perhaps matches TRBD1 (6 bases). Germline CDR1 MNHNY, CDR2 SVGAGI (reference sequence). There are 17 residues in the CDR3. V lost 5 bases to trimming and J lost 0 bases, with 17 bases between them. The DNA for the CDR3 is TGTGCCAGCAGTCCACGGACAGACCTTTACTCTGGAAACACCATATATTTT. Translating it yields CASSPRTDLYSGNTIYF.

This clone is a singleton in its sample. The rearrangement links TRBV29-1 to TRBJ1-3; TRBD1 might be the D (6 bases). With 6 bases removed from V and 0 bases from J, the gap between germline ends came to 15 bases. Germline V lookup: CDR1 SQVTM, CDR2 ANQGSEA. The CDR3 has 15 residues. The CDR3 coding sequence is TGCAGCGTGGAGAGTGGACAGTTCTCTGGAAACACCATATATTTT. Amino acid sequence: CSVESGQFSGNTIYF. Complete variable domain (other parts from reference TRBV29-1 and TRBJ1-3): SAVISQKPSRDICQRGTSLTIQCQVDSQVTMMFWYRQQPGQSLTLIATANQGSEATYESGFVIDKFPISRPNLTFSTLTVSNMSPEDSSIYLCSVESGQFSGNTIYFGEGSWLTVV.

This clone has a single count. This chain connects TRBV28 to TRBJ2-1; TRBD1 agrees at 8 bases. Unmatched junction bases numbered 7, after V lost 5 bases and J lost 7 bases. Germline assignment: CDR1 MDHEN and CDR2 SYDVKM. This CDR3 region has 14 residues. Here the CDR3 reads CASSLPRTGNEQFF. CDR3 DNA: TGTGCCAGCAGTCTTCCCCGGACAGGGAATGAGCAGTTCTTC. Supplemented by reference TRBV28 and TRBJ2-1, the full variable domain reads DVKVTQSSRYLVKRTGEKVFLECVQDMDHENMFWYRQDPGLGLRLIYFSYDVKMKEKGDIPEGYSVSREKKERFSLILESASTNQTSMYLCASSLPRTGNEQFFGPGTRLTVL.